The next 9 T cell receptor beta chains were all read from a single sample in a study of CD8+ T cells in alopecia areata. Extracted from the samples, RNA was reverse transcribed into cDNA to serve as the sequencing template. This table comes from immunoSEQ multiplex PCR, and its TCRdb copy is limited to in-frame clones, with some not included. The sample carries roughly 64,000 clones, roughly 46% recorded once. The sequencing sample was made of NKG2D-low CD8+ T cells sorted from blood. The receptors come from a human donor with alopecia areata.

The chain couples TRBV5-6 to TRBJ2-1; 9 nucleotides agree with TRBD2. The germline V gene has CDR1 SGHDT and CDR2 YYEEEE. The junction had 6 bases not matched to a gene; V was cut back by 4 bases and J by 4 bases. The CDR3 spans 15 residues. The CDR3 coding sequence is TGTGCCAGCAGCGCCGGGACTAGCTGGTACAATGAGCAGTTCTTC. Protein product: CASSAGTSWYNEQFF.

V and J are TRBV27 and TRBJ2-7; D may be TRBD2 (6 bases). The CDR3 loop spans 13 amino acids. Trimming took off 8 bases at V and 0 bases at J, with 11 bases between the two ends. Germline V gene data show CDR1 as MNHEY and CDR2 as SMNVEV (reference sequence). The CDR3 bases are TGTGCCAGCGGGGCCGGGAGCTCCTACGAGCAGTACTTC. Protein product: CASGAGSSYEQYF.

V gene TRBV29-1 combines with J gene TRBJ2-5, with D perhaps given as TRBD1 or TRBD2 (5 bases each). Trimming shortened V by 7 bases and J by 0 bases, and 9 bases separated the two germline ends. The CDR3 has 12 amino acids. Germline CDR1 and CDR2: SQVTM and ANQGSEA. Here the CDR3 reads CSGGINQETQYF. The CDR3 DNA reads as TGCAGCGGGGGGATTAACCAAGAGACCCAGTACTTC.

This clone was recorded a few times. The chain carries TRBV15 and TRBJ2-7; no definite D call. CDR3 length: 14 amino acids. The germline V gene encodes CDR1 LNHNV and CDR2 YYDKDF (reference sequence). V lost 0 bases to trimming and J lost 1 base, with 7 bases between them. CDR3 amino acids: CATSREGISYEQYF. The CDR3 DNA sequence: TGTGCCACCAGCAGAGAGGGGATTTCCTACGAGCAGTACTTC.

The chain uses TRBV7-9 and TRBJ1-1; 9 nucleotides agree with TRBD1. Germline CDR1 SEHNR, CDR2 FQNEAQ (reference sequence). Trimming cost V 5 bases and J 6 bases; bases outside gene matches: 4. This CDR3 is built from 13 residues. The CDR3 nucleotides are TGTGCCAGCAGCCCGACAGGGGGACCTGAAGCTTTCTTT. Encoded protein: CASSPTGGPEAFF.

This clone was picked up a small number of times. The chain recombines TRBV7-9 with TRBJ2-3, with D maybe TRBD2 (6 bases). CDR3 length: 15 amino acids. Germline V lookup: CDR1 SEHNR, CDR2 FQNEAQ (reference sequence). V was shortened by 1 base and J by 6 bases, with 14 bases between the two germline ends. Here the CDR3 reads CASSLGLGRFDTQYF. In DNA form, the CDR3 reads TGTGCCAGCAGCTTAGGGCTCGGGAGATTTGATACGCAGTATTTT.

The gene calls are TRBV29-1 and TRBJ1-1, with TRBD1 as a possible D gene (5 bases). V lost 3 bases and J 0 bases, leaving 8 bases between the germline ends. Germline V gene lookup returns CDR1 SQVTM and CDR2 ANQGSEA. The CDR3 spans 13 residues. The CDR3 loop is CSVEEGMNTEAFF. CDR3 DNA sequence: TGCAGCGTTGAGGAGGGGATGAACACTGAAGCTTTCTTT.

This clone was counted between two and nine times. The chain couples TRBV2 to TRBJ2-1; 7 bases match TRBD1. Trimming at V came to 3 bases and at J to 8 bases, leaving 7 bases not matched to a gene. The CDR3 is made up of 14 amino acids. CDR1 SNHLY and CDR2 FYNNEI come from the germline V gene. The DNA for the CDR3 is TGTGCCAGCAGTGAGATGACAGGGAACGATGAGCAGTTCTTC. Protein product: CASSEMTGNDEQFF.

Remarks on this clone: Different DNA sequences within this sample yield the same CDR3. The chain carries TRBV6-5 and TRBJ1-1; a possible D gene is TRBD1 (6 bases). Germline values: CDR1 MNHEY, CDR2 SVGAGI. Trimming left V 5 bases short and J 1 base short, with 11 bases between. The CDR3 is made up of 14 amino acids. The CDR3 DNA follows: TGTGCCAGCAGTACCGGAGGGGGGAACACTGAAGCTTTCTTT. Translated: CASSTGGGNTEAFF.